A single T cell receptor beta chain is shown here with its context. CDR1 is LNHDA and CDR2 is SQIVND in the germline V gene (reference sequence). Deletions cut 1 base from V and 0 bases from J, with 7 bases between. This CDR3 has 15 residues. This sample is drawn from a study of blood T cell repertoires in COVID-19. Study background: In each case, the material was cDNA or gDNA derived from T cells, B-cell-depleted T cells, or PBMCs.

Method: immunoSEQ multiplex PCR; TCRdb's copy keeps in-frame clones and lacks some. The sample has about 82,000 clones, 85% seen once. The sequence derives from a man aged 80 or over with active or convalescent COVID-19. Sample: peripheral blood. V gene TRBV19 combines with J gene TRBJ1-5, with D uncertain. The CDR3 reads CASSIVVNSNQPQHF. The CDR3 nucleotides are TGTGCCAGTAGTATAGTAGTAAATAGCAATCAGCCCCAGCATTTT.